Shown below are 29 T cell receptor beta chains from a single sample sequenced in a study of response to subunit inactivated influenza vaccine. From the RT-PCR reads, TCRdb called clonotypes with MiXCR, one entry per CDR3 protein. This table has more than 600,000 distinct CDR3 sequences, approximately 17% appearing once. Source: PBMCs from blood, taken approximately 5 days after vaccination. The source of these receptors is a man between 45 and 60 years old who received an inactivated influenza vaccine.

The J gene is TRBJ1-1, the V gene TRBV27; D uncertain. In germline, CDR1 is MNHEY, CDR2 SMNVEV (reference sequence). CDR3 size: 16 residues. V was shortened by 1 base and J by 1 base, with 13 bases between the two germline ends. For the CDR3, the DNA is TGTGCCAGCAGTTTATTAGCCCCGGGAGGGAACACTGAAGCTTTCTTT. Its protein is CASSLLAPGGNTEAFF.

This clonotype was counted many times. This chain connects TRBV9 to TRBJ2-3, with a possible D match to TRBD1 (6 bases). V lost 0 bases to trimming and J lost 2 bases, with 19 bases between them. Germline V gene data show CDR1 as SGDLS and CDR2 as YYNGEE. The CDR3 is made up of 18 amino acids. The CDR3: CASSVARGGGHFTDTQYF. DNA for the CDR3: TGTGCCAGCAGCGTAGCACGGGGTGGGGGACACTTCACAGATACGCAGTATTTT.

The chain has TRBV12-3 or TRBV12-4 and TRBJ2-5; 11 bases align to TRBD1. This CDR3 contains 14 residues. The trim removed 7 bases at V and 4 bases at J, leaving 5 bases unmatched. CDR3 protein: CASNLGTGGETQYF. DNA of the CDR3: TGTGCCAGCAACCTCGGGACAGGGGGAGAGACCCAGTACTTC.

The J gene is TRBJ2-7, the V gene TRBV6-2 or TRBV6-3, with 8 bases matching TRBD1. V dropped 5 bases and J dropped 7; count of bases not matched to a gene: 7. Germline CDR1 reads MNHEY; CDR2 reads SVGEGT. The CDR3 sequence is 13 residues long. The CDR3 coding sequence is TGTGCCAGCAGTAAGACAGGGGACTTGGAGCAGTACTTC. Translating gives CASSKTGDLEQYF.

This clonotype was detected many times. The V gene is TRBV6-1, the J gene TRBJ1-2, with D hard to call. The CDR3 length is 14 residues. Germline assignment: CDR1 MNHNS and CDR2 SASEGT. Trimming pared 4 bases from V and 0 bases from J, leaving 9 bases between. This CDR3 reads CASSGTPANYGYTF. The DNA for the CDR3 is TGTGCCAGCAGTGGGACCCCTGCTAACTATGGCTACACCTTC.

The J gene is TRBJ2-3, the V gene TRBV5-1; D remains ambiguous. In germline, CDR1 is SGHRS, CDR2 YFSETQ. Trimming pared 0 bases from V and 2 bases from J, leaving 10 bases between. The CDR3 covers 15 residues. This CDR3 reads CASSLAQYFTDTQYF. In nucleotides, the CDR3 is TGCGCCAGCAGCTTGGCGCAATACTTCACAGATACGCAGTATTTT. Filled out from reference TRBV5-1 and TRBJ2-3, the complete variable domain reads KAGVTQTPRYLIKTRGQQVTLSCSPISGHRSVSWYQQTPGQGLQFLFEYFSETQRNKGNFPGRFSGRQFSNSRSEMNVSTLELGDSALYLCASSLAQYFTDTQYFGPGTRLTVL.

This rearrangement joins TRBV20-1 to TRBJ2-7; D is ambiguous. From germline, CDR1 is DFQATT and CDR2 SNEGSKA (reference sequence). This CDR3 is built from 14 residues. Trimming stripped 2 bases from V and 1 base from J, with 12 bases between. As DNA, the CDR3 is TGCAGTGCTAGACGTAGGGATCCTTCCTACGAGCAGTACTTC. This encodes CSARRRDPSYEQYF.

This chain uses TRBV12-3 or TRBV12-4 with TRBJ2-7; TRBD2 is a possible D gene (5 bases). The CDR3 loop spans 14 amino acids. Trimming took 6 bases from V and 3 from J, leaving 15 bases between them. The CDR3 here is CASSTAPGVYEQYF. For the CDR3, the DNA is TGTGCCAGCAGCACCGCCCCCGGGGTCTACGAGCAGTACTTC.

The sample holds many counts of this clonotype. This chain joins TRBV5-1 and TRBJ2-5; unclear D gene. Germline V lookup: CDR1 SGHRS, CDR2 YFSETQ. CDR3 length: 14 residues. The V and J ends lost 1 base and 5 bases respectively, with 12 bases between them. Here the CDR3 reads CASSLSAADETQYF. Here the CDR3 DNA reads TGCGCCAGCAGCTTGTCCGCGGCAGATGAGACCCAGTACTTC.

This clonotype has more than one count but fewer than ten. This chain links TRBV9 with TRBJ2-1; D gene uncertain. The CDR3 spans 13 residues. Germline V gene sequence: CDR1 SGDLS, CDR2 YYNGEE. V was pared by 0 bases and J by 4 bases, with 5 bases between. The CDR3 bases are TGTGCCAGCAGCGTAGACTGGTACAATGAGCAGTTCTTC. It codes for CASSVDWYNEQFF.

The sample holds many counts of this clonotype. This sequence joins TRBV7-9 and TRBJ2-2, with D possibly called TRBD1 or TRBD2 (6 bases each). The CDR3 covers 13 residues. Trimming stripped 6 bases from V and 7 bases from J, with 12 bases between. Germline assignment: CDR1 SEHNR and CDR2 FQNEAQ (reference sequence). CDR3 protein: CASRTEGDGELFF. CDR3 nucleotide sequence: TGTGCCAGCAGGACGGAGGGGGACGGGGAGCTGTTTTTT.

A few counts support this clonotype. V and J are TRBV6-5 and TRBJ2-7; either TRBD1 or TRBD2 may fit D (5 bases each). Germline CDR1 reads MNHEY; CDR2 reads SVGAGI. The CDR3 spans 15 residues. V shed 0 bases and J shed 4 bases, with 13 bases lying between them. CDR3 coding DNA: TGTGCCAGCAGTTACTCCGGGACGGATGAGTACGAGCAGTACTTC. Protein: CASSYSGTDEYEQYF.

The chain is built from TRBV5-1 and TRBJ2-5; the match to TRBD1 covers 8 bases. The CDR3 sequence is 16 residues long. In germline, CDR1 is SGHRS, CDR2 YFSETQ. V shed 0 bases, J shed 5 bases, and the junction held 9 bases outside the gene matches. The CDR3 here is CASSLALYQGAETQYF. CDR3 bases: TGCGCCAGCAGCTTGGCTCTCTACCAGGGGGCCGAGACCCAGTACTTC.

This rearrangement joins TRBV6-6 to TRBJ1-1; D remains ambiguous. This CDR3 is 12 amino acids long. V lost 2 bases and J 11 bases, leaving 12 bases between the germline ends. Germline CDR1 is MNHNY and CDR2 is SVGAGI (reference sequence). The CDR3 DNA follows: TGTGCCAGCAGTTACGATGGCGTTAAGGCTTTCTTT. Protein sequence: CASSYDGVKAFF.

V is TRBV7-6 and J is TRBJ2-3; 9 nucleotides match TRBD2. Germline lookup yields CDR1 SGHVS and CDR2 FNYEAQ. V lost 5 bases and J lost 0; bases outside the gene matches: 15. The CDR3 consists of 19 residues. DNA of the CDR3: TGTGCCAGCAGCCGCCGTCCTAGCGGGGCAATTTCTAGCACAGATACGCAGTATTTT. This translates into CASSRRPSGAISSTDTQYF.

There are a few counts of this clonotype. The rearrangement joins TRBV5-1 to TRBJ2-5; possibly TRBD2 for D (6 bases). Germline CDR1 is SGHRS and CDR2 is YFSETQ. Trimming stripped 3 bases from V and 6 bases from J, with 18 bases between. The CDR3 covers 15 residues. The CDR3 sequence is CASSSDSGDRKTQYF. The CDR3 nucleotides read TGCGCCAGCAGCTCGGACTCGGGAGACCGCAAGACCCAGTACTTC.

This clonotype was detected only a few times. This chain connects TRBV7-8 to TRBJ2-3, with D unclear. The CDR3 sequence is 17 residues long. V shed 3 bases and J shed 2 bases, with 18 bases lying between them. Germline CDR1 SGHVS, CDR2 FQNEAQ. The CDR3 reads CASSLPRYPSHTDTQYF. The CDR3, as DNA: TGTGCCAGCAGCTTGCCCAGATATCCCTCCCACACAGATACGCAGTATTTT.

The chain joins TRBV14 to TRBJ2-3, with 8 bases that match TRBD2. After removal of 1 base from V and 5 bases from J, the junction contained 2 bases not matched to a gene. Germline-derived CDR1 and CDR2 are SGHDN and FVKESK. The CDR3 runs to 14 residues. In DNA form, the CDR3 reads TGTGCCAGCAGCCAAGCCGGGAGGGTAGATACGCAGTATTTT. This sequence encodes CASSQAGRVDTQYF.

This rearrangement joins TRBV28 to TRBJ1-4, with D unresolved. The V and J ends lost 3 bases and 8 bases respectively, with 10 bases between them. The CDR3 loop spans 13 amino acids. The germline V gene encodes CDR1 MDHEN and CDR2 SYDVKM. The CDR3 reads CASSLSGEEKLFF. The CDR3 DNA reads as TGTGCCAGCAGTTTGAGCGGCGAAGAAAAACTGTTTTTT.

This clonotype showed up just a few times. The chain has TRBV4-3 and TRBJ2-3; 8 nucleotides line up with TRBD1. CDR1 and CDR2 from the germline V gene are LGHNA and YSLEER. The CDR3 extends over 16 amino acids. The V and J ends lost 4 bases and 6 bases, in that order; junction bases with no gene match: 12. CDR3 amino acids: CASSPNLGQGGDTQYF. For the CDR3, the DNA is TGCGCCAGCAGCCCAAACCTCGGACAGGGAGGCGATACGCAGTATTTT.

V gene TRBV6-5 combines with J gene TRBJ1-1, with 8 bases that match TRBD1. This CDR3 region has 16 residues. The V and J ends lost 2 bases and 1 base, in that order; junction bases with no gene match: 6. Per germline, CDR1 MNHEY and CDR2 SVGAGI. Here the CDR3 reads CASSYALTGENTEAFF. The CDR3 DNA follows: TGTGCCAGCAGTTACGCTTTGACAGGGGAGAACACTGAAGCTTTCTTT.

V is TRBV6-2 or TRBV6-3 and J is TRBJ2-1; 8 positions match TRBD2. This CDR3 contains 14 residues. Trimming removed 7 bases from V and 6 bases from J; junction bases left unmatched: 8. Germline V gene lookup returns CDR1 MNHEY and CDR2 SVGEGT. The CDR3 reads CASTWGGRFNEQFF. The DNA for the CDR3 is TGTGCCAGCACTTGGGGCGGGAGGTTCAATGAGCAGTTCTTC.

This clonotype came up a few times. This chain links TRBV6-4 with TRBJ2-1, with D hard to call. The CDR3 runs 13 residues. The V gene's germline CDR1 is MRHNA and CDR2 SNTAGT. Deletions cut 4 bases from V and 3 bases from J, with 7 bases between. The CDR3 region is CASSVRLYNEQFF. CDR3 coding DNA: TGTGCCAGCAGTGTAAGGCTCTACAATGAGCAGTTCTTC.

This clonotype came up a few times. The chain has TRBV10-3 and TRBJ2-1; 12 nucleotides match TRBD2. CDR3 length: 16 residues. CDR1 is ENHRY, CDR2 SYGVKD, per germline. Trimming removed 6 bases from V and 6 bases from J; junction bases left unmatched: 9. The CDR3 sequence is CAISKTSGRTFNEQFF. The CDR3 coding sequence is TGTGCCATCAGCAAGACTAGCGGGAGAACCTTCAATGAGCAGTTCTTC.

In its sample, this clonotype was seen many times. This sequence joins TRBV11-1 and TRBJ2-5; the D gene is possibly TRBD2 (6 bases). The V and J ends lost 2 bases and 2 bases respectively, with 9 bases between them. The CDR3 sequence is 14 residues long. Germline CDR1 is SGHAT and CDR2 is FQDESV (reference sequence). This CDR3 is CASSLFAGQETQYF. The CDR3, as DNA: TGTGCCAGCAGCTTATTTGCGGGACAAGAGACCCAGTACTTC.

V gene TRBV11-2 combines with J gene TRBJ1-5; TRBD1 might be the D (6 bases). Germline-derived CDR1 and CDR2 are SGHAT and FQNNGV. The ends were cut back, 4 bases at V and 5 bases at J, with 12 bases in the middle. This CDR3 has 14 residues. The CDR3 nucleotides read TGTGCCAGCAGCTCTACAGGGAGGGATCAGCCCCAGCATTTT. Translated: CASSSTGRDQPQHF.

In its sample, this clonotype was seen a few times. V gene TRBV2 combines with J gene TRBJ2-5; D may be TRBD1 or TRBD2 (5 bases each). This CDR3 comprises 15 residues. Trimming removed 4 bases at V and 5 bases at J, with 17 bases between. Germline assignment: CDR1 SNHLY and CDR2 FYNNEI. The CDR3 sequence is CASSGRVLRVETQYF. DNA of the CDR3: TGTGCCAGCAGTGGCAGGGTTCTGCGGGTGGAGACCCAGTACTTC.

In DNA, the CDR3 is TGTGCCAGCAGGAAGACCGGCAGGATGAATGAGCAGTTCTTC. Residues: CASRKTGRMNEQFF. The chain carries TRBV6-2 or TRBV6-3 and TRBJ2-1; D is undetermined. The germline CDR1 and CDR2 sequences are MNHEY and SVGEGT. This CDR3 spans 14 amino acids. The V end was cut by 6 bases, the J end by 7 bases, with 16 bases between.

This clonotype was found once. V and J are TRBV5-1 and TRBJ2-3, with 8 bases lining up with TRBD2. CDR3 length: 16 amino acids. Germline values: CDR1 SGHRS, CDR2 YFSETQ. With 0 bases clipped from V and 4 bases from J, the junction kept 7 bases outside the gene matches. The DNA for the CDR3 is TGCGCCAGCAGCTTGGTGTCGGGAGGGCTGGCAGATACGCAGTATTTT. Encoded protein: CASSLVSGGLADTQYF.